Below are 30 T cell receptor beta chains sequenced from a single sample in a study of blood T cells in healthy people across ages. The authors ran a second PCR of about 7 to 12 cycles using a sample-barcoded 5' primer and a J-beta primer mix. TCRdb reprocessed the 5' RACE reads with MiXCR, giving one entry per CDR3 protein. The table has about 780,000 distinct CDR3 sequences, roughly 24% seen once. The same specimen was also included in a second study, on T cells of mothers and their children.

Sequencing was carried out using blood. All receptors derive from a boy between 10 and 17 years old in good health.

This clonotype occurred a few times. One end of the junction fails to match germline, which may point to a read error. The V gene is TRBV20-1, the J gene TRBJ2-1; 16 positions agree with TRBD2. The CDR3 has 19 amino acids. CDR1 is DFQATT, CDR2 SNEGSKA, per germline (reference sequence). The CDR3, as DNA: TGCAGCGCTAGAGATGGGGGACTAGCGGGGGGGCCATACTACAATGAGCAGTTCTTC. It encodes CSARDGGLAGGPYYNEQFF.

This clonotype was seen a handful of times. The CDR3 sequence: CASSLYGGSYEQYF. The CDR3 DNA is TGTGCCAGCAGCTTATACGGGGGGTCCTACGAGCAGTACTTC. The chain combines TRBV7-3 with TRBJ2-7; 7 positions agree with TRBD2. From germline, CDR1 is SGHTA and CDR2 FQGTGA. V lost 2 bases to trimming and J lost 1 base; unmatched junction nucleotides: 2. The CDR3 is made up of 14 amino acids.

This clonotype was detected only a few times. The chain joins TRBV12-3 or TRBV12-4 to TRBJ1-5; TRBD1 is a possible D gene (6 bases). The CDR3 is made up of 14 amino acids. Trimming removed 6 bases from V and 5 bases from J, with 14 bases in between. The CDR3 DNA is TGTGCCAGCAGCCTACAGGGACGACATCAGCCCCAGCATTTT. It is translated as CASSLQGRHQPQHF.

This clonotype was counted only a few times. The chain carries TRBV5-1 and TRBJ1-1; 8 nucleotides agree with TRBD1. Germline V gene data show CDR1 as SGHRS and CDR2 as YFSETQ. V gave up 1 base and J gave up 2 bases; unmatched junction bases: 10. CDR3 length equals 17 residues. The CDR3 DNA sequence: TGCGCCAGCAGCTTGCTGGACAGGGAAGTTTTTAACACTGAAGCTTTCTTT. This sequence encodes CASSLLDREVFNTEAFF.

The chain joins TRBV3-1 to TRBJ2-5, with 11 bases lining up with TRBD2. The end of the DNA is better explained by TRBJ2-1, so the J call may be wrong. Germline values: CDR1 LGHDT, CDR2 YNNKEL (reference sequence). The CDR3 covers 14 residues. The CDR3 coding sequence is TGTGCCAGCCAGACTAGCGGGGCACCACGAGAGCAGTTCTTC. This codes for CASQTSGAPREQFF.

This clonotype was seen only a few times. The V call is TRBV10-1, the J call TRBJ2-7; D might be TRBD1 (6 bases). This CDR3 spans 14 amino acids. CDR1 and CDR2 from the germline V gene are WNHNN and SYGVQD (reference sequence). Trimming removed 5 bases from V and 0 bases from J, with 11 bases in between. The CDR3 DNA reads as TGCGCCAGCAGTCCCGGACAGCCCTCCTACGAGCAGTACTTC. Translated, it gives CASSPGQPSYEQYF.

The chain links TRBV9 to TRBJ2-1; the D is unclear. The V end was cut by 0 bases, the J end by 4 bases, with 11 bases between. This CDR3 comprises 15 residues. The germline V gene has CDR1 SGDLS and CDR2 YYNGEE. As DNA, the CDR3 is TGTGCCAGCAGCGTAGTGGATGGAGCTTACAATGAGCAGTTCTTC. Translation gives CASSVVDGAYNEQFF.

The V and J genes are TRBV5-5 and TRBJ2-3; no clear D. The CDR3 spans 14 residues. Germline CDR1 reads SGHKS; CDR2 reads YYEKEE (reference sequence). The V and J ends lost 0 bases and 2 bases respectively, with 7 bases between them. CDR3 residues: CASSLAHLTDTQYF. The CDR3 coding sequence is TGTGCCAGCAGCTTGGCCCATCTCACAGATACGCAGTATTTT.

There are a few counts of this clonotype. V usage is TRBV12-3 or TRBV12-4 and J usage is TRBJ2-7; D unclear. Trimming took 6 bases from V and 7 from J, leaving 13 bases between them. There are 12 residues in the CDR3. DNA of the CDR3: TGTGCCAGCAGCCCCCAGATACTAGAGCAGTACTTC. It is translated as CASSPQILEQYF.

The CDR3 DNA sequence: TGTGCCAGCAGCGTCGATCCGGAGGGCGAGCAGTACTTC. Translating it yields CASSVDPEGEQYF. The chain uses TRBV9 and TRBJ2-5; D may be TRBD2 (6 bases). The assigned J gene may be wrong: the sequence end matches TRBJ2-7 better. Germline CDR1 SGDLS, CDR2 YYNGEE. This CDR3 is 13 amino acids long.

CDR3 sequence reads: CASSLALEPGELFF. The CDR3 coding sequence is TGTGCCAGCAGTTTAGCGTTGGAACCAGGGGAGCTGTTTTTT. The V gene is TRBV12-3 or TRBV12-4, the J gene TRBJ2-2; no clear D. The V gene lost 0 bases and the J gene lost 8 bases, with 10 bases spanning the gap. The CDR3 totals 14 residues.

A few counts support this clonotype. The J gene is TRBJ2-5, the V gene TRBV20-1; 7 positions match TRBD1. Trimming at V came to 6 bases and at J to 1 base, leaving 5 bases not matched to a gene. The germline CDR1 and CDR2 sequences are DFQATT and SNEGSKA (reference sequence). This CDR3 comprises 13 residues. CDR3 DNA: TGCAGTGCCCCGACAGGGAGCCAAGAGACCCAGTACTTC. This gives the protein CSAPTGSQETQYF.

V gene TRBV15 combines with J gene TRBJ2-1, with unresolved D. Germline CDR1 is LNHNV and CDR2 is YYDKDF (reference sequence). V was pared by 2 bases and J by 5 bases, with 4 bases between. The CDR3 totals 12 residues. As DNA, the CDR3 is TGTGCCACCAGCAGAATAGACAATGAGCAGTTCTTC. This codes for CATSRIDNEQFF.

The CDR3 sequence is CATSSPQPGPQYF. Here the CDR3 DNA reads TGTGCCACCAGTAGTCCGCAGCCTGGGCCCCAGTACTTC. The rearrangement uses TRBV24-1 and TRBJ2-5; D is unclear. CDR3 length equals 13 residues. The ends were cut back, 6 bases at V and 9 bases at J, with 16 bases in the middle. Germline CDR1 and CDR2: KGHDR and SFDVKD.

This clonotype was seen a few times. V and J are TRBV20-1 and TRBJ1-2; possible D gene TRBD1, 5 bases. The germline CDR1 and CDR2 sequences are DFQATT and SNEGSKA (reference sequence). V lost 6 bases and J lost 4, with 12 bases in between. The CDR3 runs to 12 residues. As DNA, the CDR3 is TGCAGTGCCAGGGACGGCTCCTATGGCTACACCTTC. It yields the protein CSARDGSYGYTF.

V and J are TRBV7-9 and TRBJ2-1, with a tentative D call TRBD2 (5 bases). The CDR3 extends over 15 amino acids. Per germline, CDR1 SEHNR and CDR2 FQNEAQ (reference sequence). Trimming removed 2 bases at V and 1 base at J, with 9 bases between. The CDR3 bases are TGTGCCAGCAGCTTACGAGGGCTATCCTACAATGAGCAGTTCTTC. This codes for CASSLRGLSYNEQFF.

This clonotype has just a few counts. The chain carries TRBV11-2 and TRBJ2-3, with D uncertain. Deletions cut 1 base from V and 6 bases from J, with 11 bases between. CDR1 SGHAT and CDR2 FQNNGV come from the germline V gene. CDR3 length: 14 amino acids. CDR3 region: CASSLGVHPDTQYF. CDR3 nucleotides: TGTGCCAGCAGCTTAGGTGTCCATCCGGATACGCAGTATTTT.

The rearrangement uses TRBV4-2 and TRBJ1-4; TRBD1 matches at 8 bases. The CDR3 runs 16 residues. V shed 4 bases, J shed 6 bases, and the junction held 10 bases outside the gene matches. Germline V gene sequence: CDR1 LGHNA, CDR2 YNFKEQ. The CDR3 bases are TGTGCCAGCAGCCGAGAAAGGCAGGGGGCCTATGAAAAACTGTTTTTT. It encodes CASSRERQGAYEKLFF.

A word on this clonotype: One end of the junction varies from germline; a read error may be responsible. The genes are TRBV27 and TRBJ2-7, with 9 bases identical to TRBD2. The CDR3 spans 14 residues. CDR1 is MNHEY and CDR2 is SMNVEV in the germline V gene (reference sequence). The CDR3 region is CASSPREAGGLSHF. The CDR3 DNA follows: TGTGCCAGCAGTCCCCGGGAAGCGGGGGGCCTCTCGCACTTC.

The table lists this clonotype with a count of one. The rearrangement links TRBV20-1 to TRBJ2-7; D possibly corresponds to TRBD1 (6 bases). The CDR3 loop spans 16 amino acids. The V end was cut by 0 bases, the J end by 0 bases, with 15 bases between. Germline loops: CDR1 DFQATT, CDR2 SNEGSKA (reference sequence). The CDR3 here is CSAREMGLGGSYEQYF. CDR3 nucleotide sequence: TGCAGTGCTAGAGAAATGGGGTTAGGGGGCTCCTACGAGCAGTACTTC.

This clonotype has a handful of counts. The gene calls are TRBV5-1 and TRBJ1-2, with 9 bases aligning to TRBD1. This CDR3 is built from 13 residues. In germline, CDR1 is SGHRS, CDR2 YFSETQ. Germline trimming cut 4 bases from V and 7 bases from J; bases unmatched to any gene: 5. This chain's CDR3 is CASSADRGGGYTF. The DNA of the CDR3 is TGCGCCAGCAGCGCGGACAGGGGAGGTGGCTACACCTTC.

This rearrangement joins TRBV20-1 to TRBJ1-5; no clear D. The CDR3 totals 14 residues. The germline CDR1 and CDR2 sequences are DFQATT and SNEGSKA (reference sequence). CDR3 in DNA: TGCAGGCCATATTTTGGTTTTAGCAATCAGCCCCAGCATTTT. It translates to CRPYFGFSNQPQHF.

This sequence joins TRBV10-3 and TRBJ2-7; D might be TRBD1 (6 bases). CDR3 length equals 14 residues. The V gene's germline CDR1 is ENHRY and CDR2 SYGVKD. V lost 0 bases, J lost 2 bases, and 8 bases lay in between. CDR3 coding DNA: TGTGCCATCAGTGAGTCAGGGACAACCTACGAGCAGTACTTC. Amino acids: CAISESGTTYEQYF.

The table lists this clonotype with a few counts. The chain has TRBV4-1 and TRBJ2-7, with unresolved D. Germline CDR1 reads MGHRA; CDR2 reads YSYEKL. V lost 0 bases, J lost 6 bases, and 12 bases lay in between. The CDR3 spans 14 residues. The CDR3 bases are TGCGCCAGCAGCCAAGATAAAGCTCTCCTCGAGCAGTACTTC. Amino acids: CASSQDKALLEQYF.

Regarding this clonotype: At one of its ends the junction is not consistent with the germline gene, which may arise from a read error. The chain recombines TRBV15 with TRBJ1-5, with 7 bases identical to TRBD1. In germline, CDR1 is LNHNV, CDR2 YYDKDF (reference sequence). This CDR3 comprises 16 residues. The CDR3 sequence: CATGSRQGWGNQPQHF. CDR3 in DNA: TGTGCCACCGGCAGCCGACAGGGTTGGGGCAATCAGCCCCAGCATTTT. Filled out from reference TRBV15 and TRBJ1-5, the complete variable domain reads DAMVIQNPRYQVTQFGKPVTLSCSQTLNHNVMYWYQQKSSQAPKLLFHYYDKDFNNEADTPDNFQSRRPNTSFCFLDIRSPGLGDTAMYLCATGSRQGWGNQPQHFGDGTRLSIL.

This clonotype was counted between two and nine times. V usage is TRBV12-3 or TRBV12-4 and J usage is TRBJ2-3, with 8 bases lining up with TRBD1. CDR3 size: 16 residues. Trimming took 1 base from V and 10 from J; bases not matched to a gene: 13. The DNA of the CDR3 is TGTGCCAGCAGTTTAGGGACTGGGACAGGCGTCCAGGCGCAGTATTTT. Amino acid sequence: CASSLGTGTGVQAQYF.

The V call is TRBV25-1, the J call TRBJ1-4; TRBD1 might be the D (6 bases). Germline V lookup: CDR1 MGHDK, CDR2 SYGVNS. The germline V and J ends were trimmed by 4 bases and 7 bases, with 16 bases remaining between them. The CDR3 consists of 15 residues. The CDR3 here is CASSGAQGGGEKLFF. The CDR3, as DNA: TGTGCCAGCAGTGGGGCACAAGGGGGGGGTGAAAAACTGTTTTTT. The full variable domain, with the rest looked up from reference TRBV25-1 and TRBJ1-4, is EADIYQTPRYLVIGTGKKITLECSQTMGHDKMYWYQQDPGMELHLIHYSYGVNSTEKGDLSSESTVSRIRTEHFPLTLESARPSHTSQYLCASSGAQGGGEKLFFGSGTQLSVL.

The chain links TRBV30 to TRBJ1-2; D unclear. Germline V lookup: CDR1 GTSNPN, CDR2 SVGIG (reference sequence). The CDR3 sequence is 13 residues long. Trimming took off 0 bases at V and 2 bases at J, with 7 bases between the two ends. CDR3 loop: CAWSVSENYGYTF. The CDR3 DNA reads TGTGCCTGGAGTGTATCGGAGAACTATGGCTACACCTTC.

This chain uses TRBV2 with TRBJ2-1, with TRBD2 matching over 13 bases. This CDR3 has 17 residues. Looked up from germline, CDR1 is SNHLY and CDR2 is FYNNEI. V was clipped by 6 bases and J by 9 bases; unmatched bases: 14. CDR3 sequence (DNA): TGTGCCAGCAGACTAACTAGCGGGGGGGTTGGTCTAGCTGAGCAGTTCTTC. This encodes CASRLTSGGVGLAEQFF. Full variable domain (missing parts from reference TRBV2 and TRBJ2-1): EPEVTQTPSHQVTQMGQEVILRCVPISNHLYFYWYRQILGQKVEFLVSFYNNEISEKSEIFDDQFSVERPDGSNFTLKIRSTKLEDSAMYFCASRLTSGGVGLAEQFFGPGTRLTVL.

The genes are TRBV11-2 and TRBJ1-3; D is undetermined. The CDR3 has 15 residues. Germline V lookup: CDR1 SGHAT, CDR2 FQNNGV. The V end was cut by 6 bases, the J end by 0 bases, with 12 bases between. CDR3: CASRTGRLSGNTIYF. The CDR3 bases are TGTGCCAGCAGGACCGGACGCCTCTCTGGAAACACCATATATTTT. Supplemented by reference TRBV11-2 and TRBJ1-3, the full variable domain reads EAGVAQSPRYKIIEKRQSVAFWCNPISGHATLYWYQQILGQGPKLLIQFQNNGVVDDSQLPKDRFSAERLKGVDSTLKIQPAKLEDSAVYLCASRTGRLSGNTIYFGEGSWLTVV.